This TCR beta chain comes out of a study of T cells in Graves' hyperthyroidism and ophthalmopathy. TCR beta CDR3 sequences were amplified from RNA transcripts. Using the HTBI primer set, a first-round RT-PCR was run on the TCR CDR3. TCRdb processed the multiplex PCR reads anew with MiXCR; each CDR3 protein has one entry. The sample carries some 180,000 distinct CDR3 sequences, over 15% recorded once. CDR1 is DFQATT, CDR2 SNEGSKA, per germline (reference sequence). The CDR3 runs to 13 residues. This clonotype was counted ten times or more. The junction departs from the called germline gene at one end, perhaps through a read error. Across 18 months, stable Graves' hyperthyroidism was marked by no progression to ophthalmopathy. Exclusion followed for patients with uncontrolled infection, other autoimmune disease, pregnancy or lactation. Cells are PBMCs isolated from roughly 9.3 ml of fresh blood.

The gene calls are TRBV20-1 and TRBJ2-7; the D gene is possibly TRBD1 (6 bases). Sequences were obtained from blood. This receptor was taken from a woman aged 45-59 years with Graves' hyperthyroidism. CDR3 nucleotides: TGCAGCGCTACTCAGGGGAGCTCCTACGAGCAGTACTTC. Amino acid sequence: CSATQGSSYEQYF.